This entry features one T cell receptor (beta chain) sequence. Its matching antigen is unknown. Germline CDR1 reads ENHRY; CDR2 reads SYGVKD. The CDR3 spans 13 residues. The V and J ends lost 6 bases and 7 bases, in that order; junction bases with no gene match: 6. This sample was taken from a study of shared clonotypes between healthy human individuals. Study information: A couple of female and three male donors aged 18 to 49 were enrolled. Plates per donor: three CD4 naive, three CD4 memory, two CD8 naive, one CD8 memory.

Study results and limitations: Blood alone was sampled, and tissue repertoires likely differ. What naive subsets generally showed was a larger estimated richness than memory subsets showed.

Generated by immunoSEQ multiplex PCR, the TCRdb table keeps only in-frame clones and is missing some. The table shows 950,000 to 1,100,000 clones, with roughly 75% occurring only once. Sequencing was carried out using memory CD4+ T cells sorted from blood. As for subset: CD45RA-negative fraction. This sequence was found in a man between 18 and 35 years old in good health. V and J are TRBV10-3 and TRBJ1-5, with 7 bases identical to TRBD1. Here the CDR3 DNA reads TGTGCCATCAGCGACAGGGCGCAGCAGCCCCAGCATTTT. Translation gives CAISDRAQQPQHF.